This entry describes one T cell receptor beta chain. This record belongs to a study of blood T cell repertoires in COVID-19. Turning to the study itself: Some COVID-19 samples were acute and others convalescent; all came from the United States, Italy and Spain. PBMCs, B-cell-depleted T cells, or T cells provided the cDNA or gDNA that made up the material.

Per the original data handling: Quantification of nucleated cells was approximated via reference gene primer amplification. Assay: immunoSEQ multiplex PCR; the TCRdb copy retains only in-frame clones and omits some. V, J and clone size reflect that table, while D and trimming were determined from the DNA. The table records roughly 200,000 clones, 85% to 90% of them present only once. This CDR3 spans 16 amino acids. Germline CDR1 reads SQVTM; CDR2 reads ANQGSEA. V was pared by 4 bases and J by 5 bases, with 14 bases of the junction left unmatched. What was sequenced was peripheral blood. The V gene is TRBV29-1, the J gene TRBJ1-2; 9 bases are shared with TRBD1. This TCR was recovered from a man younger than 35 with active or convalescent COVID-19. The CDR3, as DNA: TGCAGCGTTGGACCGGGACAGGGCCTCCTCGGGTATGGCTACACCTTC. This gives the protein CSVGPGQGLLGYGYTF.